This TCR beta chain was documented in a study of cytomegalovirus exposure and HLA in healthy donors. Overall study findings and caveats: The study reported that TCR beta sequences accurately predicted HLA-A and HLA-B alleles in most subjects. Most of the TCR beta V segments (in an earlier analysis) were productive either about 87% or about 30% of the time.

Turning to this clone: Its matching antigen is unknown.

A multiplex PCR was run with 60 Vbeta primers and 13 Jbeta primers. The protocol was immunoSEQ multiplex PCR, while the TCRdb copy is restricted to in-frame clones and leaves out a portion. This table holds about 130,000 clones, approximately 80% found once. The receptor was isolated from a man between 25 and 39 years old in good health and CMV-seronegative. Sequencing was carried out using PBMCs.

The DNA of the CDR3 is TGTGCCAGCCGTCCTAACCCTAACTATGGCTACACCTTC. Translation gives CASRPNPNYGYTF. This chain links TRBV2 with TRBJ1-2; D not certain. Germline V CDR1 and CDR2: SNHLY, FYNNEI. This CDR3 is built from 13 residues. V dropped 8 bases and J dropped 0 bases, with 10 bases sitting between them.